The clone carrying this T cell receptor beta chain was picked up a small number of times. The antigen is not known. Mouse germline and gene names are used. The CDR3 is cut off 1 residue early in the read; its end comes from the germline J gene. This record belongs to a study of tissue T cells after allogeneic stem cell transplantation. Findings of the study overall: The patient cohort was small and clinically heterogeneous, with limited sampling depth. Only a limited share of tissue TCRs appeared in blood or spleen. Some tissue clones might be persisting host cells; their alloreactivity or antigen specificity was not determined. Anatomically similar tissues had similar TCR repertoires within each patient.

Trimming shortened V by 1 base and J by 4 bases, and 7 bases separated the two germline ends. Germline V CDR1 and CDR2: NNHDY, SYVADS. CDR3 size: 13 residues. TCRdb keeps only in-frame clones here, not all; method: immunoSEQ multiplex PCR. This table holds tens of thousands of clones, about 70% found once. The rearrangement uses TRBV13-3 and TRBJ2-4, with D perhaps matching TRBD1 (6 bases). The receptor was isolated from a female BALB/c mouse in good health. For this mouse line, the MHC haplotype is H2-d. Specimen: blood. Here the CDR3 reads CASSDWDKNTLYF. CDR3 DNA (partial): TGTGCCAGCAGTGATTGGGACAAAAACACCTTGTAC.